The rows below give T cell receptor beta chains drawn from one sample of a study of brain T cells in children with intractable seizures. Sequencing used immunoSEQ multiplex PCR; TCRdb keeps in-frame clones, though not all of them. The table lists around 38,000 clones, 80% to 95% of them singletons. Sequenced material: peripheral blood, taken at surgery. The receptors here all came from a girl aged 2 to 9 with tuberous sclerosis and intractable seizures. Both conserved end residues are trimmed from each CDR3. The D gene is left open where the match is weak.

v_gene	d_gene	j_gene	CDR3aa
TRBV27	.	TRBJ1-1	ASRTVTEAF
TRBV2	.	TRBJ2-7	ASSERAGWNEQY
TRBV19	.	TRBJ2-2	ASSLGARVNTGELF
TRBV24-1	TRBD1	TRBJ1-1	ATSGSGDTDRGRREQGTEAF
TRBV2	.	TRBJ1-2	ASSEDGRVTYGYT
TRBV15	.	TRBJ1-2	ATNRVDYGYT
TRBV3-1/TRBV3-2	.	TRBJ2-2	ASSLLEPGPGELF
TRBV5-1	TRBD2	TRBJ2-7	ASSFSGGASEQY
TRBV7-2	TRBD2	TRBJ2-1	ASSEPRGDVIYNEQF
TRBV7-3	.	TRBJ2-1	ASSLSSYNEQF
TRBV6-2/TRBV6-3	.	TRBJ1-5	ASSYLGGPQH
TRBV27	TRBD1	TRBJ1-3	ASSPGTGETRSGNTIY
TRBV5-1	.	TRBJ1-1	ASSGQGITEAF
TRBV24-1	TRBD2	TRBJ2-3	ATSTTSGGADTQY
TRBV6-5	TRBD1	TRBJ1-2	ASSPRGPYGYT
TRBV18	.	TRBJ1-1	ASSPDPHRDTEAF
TRBV30	.	TRBJ1-5	AWSVGGSGQPQH
TRBV3-1/TRBV3-2	.	TRBJ1-1	ASSSGLNTEAF
TRBV18	TRBD1	TRBJ1-6	ASSRQGNWSPLH
TRBV9	.	TRBJ2-3	ASSVAGGGLDTQY
TRBV9	.	TRBJ1-4	ASSAGGPLLPATNEKLF
TRBV5-8	.	TRBJ1-3	ASSYELWDTGNTIY
TRBV27	.	TRBJ1-2	ASSLSAGASYGYT
TRBV5-1	TRBD1	TRBJ2-2	ASSPNGQGGTGELF
TRBV4-1	.	TRBJ1-3	ASSLTPHRDGNTIY
TRBV7-8	.	TRBJ1-3	ASSPGRVVGSGNTIY
TRBV10-3	.	TRBJ1-2	AASEGSIGYT
TRBV14	.	TRBJ1-1	ASSYNLNTEAF
TRBV19	TRBD1	TRBJ1-4	ASSTRTGGNEKLF
TRBV29-1	TRBD1	TRBJ2-3	STCLRTGLTDTQY
TRBV18	TRBD1	TRBJ1-4	ASSPGTGGSGEKLF
TRBV7-3	TRBD2	TRBJ2-5	ASSRGTSGGAERPETQY
TRBV3-1/TRBV3-2	TRBD2	TRBJ2-1	ASSPTSGDRNEQF
TRBV19	.	TRBJ1-2	ASRPGHSNYGYT
TRBV9	.	TRBJ1-2	ASSGLGGYT
TRBV6-1	.	TRBJ1-2	ASSETGWNNYGYT
TRBV4-1	.	TRBJ1-2	ASSQEVTSATYGYT